Following are 9 T cell receptor beta chains from one sample sequenced in a study of blood T cell repertoires in COVID-19. The assay was immunoSEQ multiplex PCR, and TCRdb's table has in-frame clones only and misses some. The repertoire consists of approximately 260,000 clones, with roughly 82% occurring once and the leading ten covering nearly 5%. Sequencing was carried out using peripheral blood. The receptors derive from a woman older than 75 with active or convalescent COVID-19.

The chain recombines TRBV10-3 with TRBJ2-3; 14 bases fit TRBD2. J was trimmed by 4 bases and V by 7 bases; bases with no gene match: 4. CDR3 size: 15 residues. CDR1 is ENHRY and CDR2 is SYGVKD in the germline V gene. CDR3 sequence (DNA): TGTGCCATCACGACTAGCGGGGGGGCCTCAGATACGCAGTATTTT. Translated: CAITTSGGASDTQYF.

The V gene is TRBV29-1, the J gene TRBJ1-5, with D perhaps matching TRBD1 (6 bases). Per germline, CDR1 SQVTM and CDR2 ANQGSEA. The CDR3 spans 13 residues. The germline V and J ends were trimmed by 7 bases and 2 bases, with 12 bases remaining between them. The CDR3 here is CSASDSGNQPQHF. CDR3 nucleotides: TGCAGCGCCTCGGACAGTGGCAATCAGCCCCAGCATTTT.

CDR3: CASSVTGGRTEAFF. CDR3 DNA: TGCGCCAGCAGCGTAACAGGGGGGAGGACTGAAGCTTTCTTT. The V and J genes are TRBV5-1 and TRBJ1-1, with 8 bases fitting TRBD1. Germline-derived CDR1 and CDR2 are SGHRS and YFSETQ. The V gene end was trimmed by 4 bases and the J gene end by 5 bases; junction bases not matched to a gene: 7. CDR3 size: 14 residues.

This chain links TRBV10-1 with TRBJ1-2, with unresolved D. CDR3 length equals 13 residues. CDR1 and CDR2 from the germline V gene are WNHNN and SYGVQD (reference sequence). Trimming stripped 7 bases from V and 4 bases from J, with 13 bases between. The CDR3 protein is CASTPGYGYGYTF. CDR3 nucleotides: TGCGCCAGCACCCCGGGGTATGGCTATGGCTACACCTTC.

The CDR3 bases are TGTGCCAGCAGTTTCCCGGGAGGTGGCTACACCTTC. This encodes CASSFPGGGYTF. The chain links TRBV5-4 to TRBJ1-2; D not resolved. Germline assignment: CDR1 SGHNT and CDR2 YYREEE (reference sequence). This CDR3 region has 12 residues. Trimming shortened V by 5 bases and J by 7 bases, and 12 bases separated the two germline ends.

The chain couples TRBV30 to TRBJ1-5, with D hard to call. The CDR3 is 12 residues long. The V and J ends lost 1 base and 4 bases respectively, with 5 bases between them. Per the germline V gene, CDR1 is GTSNPN and CDR2 is SVGIG (reference sequence). In DNA form, the CDR3 reads TGTGCCTGGAGTGAGAGGAATCAGCCCCAGCATTTT. Translation gives CAWSERNQPQHF.

The chain joins TRBV5-1 to TRBJ1-4; TRBD1 aligns across 9 bases. V trimming: 4 bases; J trimming: 11 bases; junction bases outside the gene matches: 15. CDR3 size: 16 residues. The germline V gene has CDR1 SGHRS and CDR2 YFSETQ. CDR3 bases: TGCGCCAGCAGCGATCTTACCGGGACAGGGTCGGGGAAACTGTTTTTT. Encoded protein: CASSDLTGTGSGKLFF.

As DNA, the CDR3 is TGTGCCAGCAGCTCCCTCGGCGGGGGCAGCGAAAAACTGTTTTTT. Its translation is CASSSLGGGSEKLFF. The V call is TRBV5-4, the J call TRBJ1-4; D possibly corresponds to TRBD1 (6 bases). V gave up 3 bases and J gave up 8 bases, with 17 bases separating them. Per germline, CDR1 SGHNT and CDR2 YYREEE (reference sequence). This CDR3 region has 15 residues.

The chain is built from TRBV7-2 and TRBJ2-7; a weak D match, TRBD2 (6 bases). Trimming cost V 0 bases and J 2 bases, with 14 bases left between them. CDR1 and CDR2 (germline): SGHTA, FQGNSA. CDR3 length: 16 amino acids. For the CDR3, the DNA is TGTGCCAGCAGCTTAGCAGGAGGGACGGTTACCTACGAGCAGTACTTC. Translating gives CASSLAGGTVTYEQYF.